This T cell receptor (beta chain) originates from a study of chemoradiotherapy in HPV16-positive cancers. The wider study: Candidate HPV-specific clones and shared TCR motifs came from a couple of HPV16-positive patients.

Germline assignment: CDR1 SGHTA and CDR2 FQGTGA. The CDR3 covers 14 residues. V was shortened by 2 bases and J by 2 bases, with 7 bases between the two germline ends. General study findings and limits: Candidate HPV-specific clones and E7-related TCR motifs grew in tumor during treatment. HPV-responsive T-cell expansion during chemoradiotherapy was linked to improved recurrence-free survival in HPV16-positive patients.

TCRdb keeps only in-frame clones here, not all; method: immunoSEQ multiplex PCR. The sample has just under 40,000 clones, about 77% seen once; the top ten hold under 5.5%. Repertoires were sampled repeatedly during chemoradiotherapy. A word on this clone: Its specificity is not known.

The starting material was blood, obtained from a patient who underwent chemoradiotherapy. V and J are TRBV7-3 and TRBJ1-5; D is perhaps TRBD1 (6 bases). This receptor was taken from a human donor with HPV-associated anogenital cancer. The CDR3 coding sequence is TGTGCCAGCAGCTTAGCAGGGGGCAATCAGCCCCAGCATTTT. It encodes CASSLAGGNQPQHF.